Each of the 27 T cell receptor beta chains below was sequenced from the same sample in a study of blood T cell repertoires in COVID-19. Repertoires were generated with immunoSEQ multiplex PCR, while TCRdb's copy carries only in-frame clones and drops some. This table holds roughly 360,000 clones, more than 75% found once. Input material: PBMCs or T cells enriched from blood (not recorded which). These receptors all come from a woman aged 30 to 39 with acute COVID-19.

The chain is built from TRBV7-2 and TRBJ2-2; 10 bases fit TRBD2. The ends lost 5 bases at V and 2 bases at J; junction bases unmatched: 5. From germline, CDR1 is SGHTA and CDR2 FQGNSA. The CDR3 totals 16 residues. The CDR3 protein is CASSTQRGGNTGELFF. CDR3 nucleotide sequence: TGTGCCAGCAGCACACAGCGGGGGGGAAACACCGGGGAGCTGTTTTTT.

This clone was seen only once. The chain is built from TRBV7-7 and TRBJ2-5; 9 bases map to TRBD1. Germline V gene sequence: CDR1 SSHAT, CDR2 FNYEAQ (reference sequence). The CDR3 has 17 residues. V shed 2 bases and J 3 bases; nucleotides not matched to a gene: 10. The CDR3 loop reads CASSLSPGTGIEETQYF. The CDR3 nucleotides read TGTGCCAGCAGCTTATCCCCCGGGACAGGGATCGAAGAGACCCAGTACTTC. The full variable domain, in which reference TRBV7-7 and TRBJ2-5 provide the parts outside the CDR3, is GAGVSQSPRYKVTKRGQDVTLRCDPISSHATLYWYQQALGQGPEFLTYFNYEAQPDKSGLPSDRFSAERPEGSISTLTIQRTEQRDSAMYRCASSLSPGTGIEETQYFGPGTRLLVL.

This clone came up a few times. The chain carries TRBV11-2 and TRBJ2-7; a possible D gene is TRBD2 (6 bases). The length of the CDR3 is 14 residues. The V and J ends lost 2 bases and 1 base respectively, with 9 bases between them. Germline lookup yields CDR1 SGHAT and CDR2 FQNNGV. The CDR3 region is CASSLHGGSYEQYF. In DNA, the CDR3 is TGTGCCAGCAGCTTACACGGGGGTTCCTACGAGCAGTACTTC.

This chain connects TRBV7-8 to TRBJ2-7; perhaps TRBD1 as D (6 bases). This CDR3 region has 14 residues. V lost 5 bases and J 3 bases, leaving 14 bases between the germline ends. Germline CDR1 SGHVS, CDR2 FQNEAQ. For the CDR3, the DNA is TGTGCCAGCAGCCTTGTGAACAGGGTCTACGAGCAGTACTTC. Residues: CASSLVNRVYEQYF.

The chain has TRBV2 and TRBJ1-6, with a possible D match to TRBD1 (5 bases). This CDR3 has 14 amino acids. Between the trimmed V and J ends, which lost 5 bases and 5 bases, there was a span of 10 bases. The germline V gene has CDR1 SNHLY and CDR2 FYNNEI. CDR3: CASSYQGNNSPLHF. The CDR3 DNA is TGTGCCAGCAGTTATCAGGGAAATAATTCACCCCTCCACTTT.

The rearrangement joins TRBV5-6 to TRBJ2-1; the match to TRBD2 covers 14 bases. The CDR3 is 17 residues long. The V segment lost 4 bases and the J segment 10 bases; nucleotides outside the gene matches: 13. The V gene's germline CDR1 is SGHDT and CDR2 YYEEEE. CDR3 sequence: CASSHPGLAGGAGEQFF. In DNA, the CDR3 is TGTGCCAGCAGCCACCCCGGACTAGCGGGGGGCGCCGGAGAGCAGTTCTTC. Full variable domain (rest looked up from reference TRBV5-6 and TRBJ2-1): DAGVTQSPTHLIKTRGQQVTLRCSPKSGHDTVSWYQQALGQGPQFIFQYYEEEERQRGNFPDRFSGHQFPNYSSELNVNALLLGDSALYLCASSHPGLAGGAGEQFFGPGTRLTVL.

This clone was observed a single time. The rearrangement links TRBV19 to TRBJ1-2, with no clear D. In germline, CDR1 is LNHDA, CDR2 SQIVND (reference sequence). Trimming pared 6 bases from V and 5 bases from J, leaving 7 bases between. The CDR3 contains 11 residues. Written as DNA, the CDR3 is TGTGCCAGTAGCACTCGATATGGCTACACCTTC. Encoded protein: CASSTRYGYTF.

This clone was detected only once. This chain joins TRBV5-1 and TRBJ2-7, with 10 bases that match TRBD2. CDR3 length equals 15 residues. The J segment lost 3 bases and the V segment lost 1 base, leaving 4 bases of the junction unmatched. Germline assignment: CDR1 SGHRS and CDR2 YFSETQ. CDR3 in DNA: TGCGCCAGCAGCTTGTCTAGCGGGGGACTCTACGAGCAGTACTTC. It yields the protein CASSLSSGGLYEQYF.

The V gene is TRBV6-2 or TRBV6-3, the J gene TRBJ1-6; D not resolved. Germline-derived CDR1 and CDR2 are MNHEY and SVGEGT. The CDR3 is 15 residues long. V was trimmed by 6 bases and J by 0 bases, leaving 9 bases between them. CDR3 in DNA: TGTGCCAGCAGCACAGCCTTCTCCTATAATTCACCCCTCCACTTT. Translation gives CASSTAFSYNSPLHF.

This clone came up a few times. V is TRBV4-1 and J is TRBJ1-2; D is possibly TRBD1 (5 bases). This CDR3 contains 15 residues. Trimming left V 1 base short and J 4 bases short, with 13 bases between. CDR1 and CDR2 from the germline V gene are MGHRA and YSYEKL. CDR3 sequence: CASSQVGGVSYGYTF. DNA for the CDR3: TGCGCCAGCAGCCAAGTCGGGGGGGTATCCTATGGCTACACCTTC.

The CDR3 loop is CASSPGGAYEQYF. The CDR3 region has the DNA TGTGCCAGCAGCCCCGGGGGGGCTTACGAGCAGTACTTC. V and J are TRBV5-6 and TRBJ2-7; 8 positions agree with TRBD2. There are 13 residues in the CDR3. Germline CDR1 SGHDT, CDR2 YYEEEE. V was pared by 4 bases and J by 4 bases, with 4 bases of the junction left unmatched.

The chain is built from TRBV6-1 and TRBJ1-6; D is possibly TRBD1 (5 bases). This CDR3 is built from 14 residues. Trimming pared 3 bases from V and 7 bases from J, leaving 10 bases between. Germline CDR1 and CDR2: MNHNS and SASEGT. CDR3 in DNA: TGTGCCAGCAGTGAGGGGGGTGCCAATTCACCCCTCCACTTT. This translates into CASSEGGANSPLHF.

This clone was detected a few times. Sequence at one end of the junction differs from germline and may be a read error. The chain combines TRBV19 with TRBJ1-1; D ambiguous. The CDR3 runs to 15 residues. Germline V gene sequence: CDR1 LNHDA, CDR2 SQIVND (reference sequence). CDR3: CASRIVSRGNTEAFF. In DNA, the CDR3 is TGTGCCAGTAGGATAGTGTCTCGGGGGAACACTGAAGCTTTCTTT.

For the CDR3, the DNA is TGTGCCAGCAGCTTGTCAGGGCCTCAAGAGACCCAGTACTTC. It codes for CASSLSGPQETQYF. The chain carries TRBV7-2 and TRBJ2-5; D might be TRBD1 (5 bases). This CDR3 is 14 amino acids long. From germline, CDR1 is SGHTA and CDR2 FQGNSA. V was cut by 3 bases and J by 2 bases, with 10 bases left in between. Together with reference TRBV7-2 and TRBJ2-5, the CDR3 gives the full variable domain: GAGVSQSPSNKVTEKGKDVELRCDPISGHTALYWYRQSLGQGLEFLIYFQGNSAPDKSGLPSDRFSAERTGGSVSTLTIQRTQQEDSAVYLCASSLSGPQETQYFGPGTRLLVL.

The rearrangement uses TRBV12-5 and TRBJ1-1; the D gene is possibly TRBD1 (5 bases). The length of the CDR3 is 14 residues. The V gene's germline CDR1 is LGHNT and CDR2 FRNRAP. Deletions cut 7 bases from V and 4 bases from J, with 16 bases between. CDR3 in amino acids: CASAPPGGGTEAFF. CDR3 bases: TGTGCTAGTGCCCCTCCCGGGGGTGGCACTGAAGCTTTCTTT.

V is TRBV7-2 and J is TRBJ2-7; tentative D call: TRBD1 (5 bases). The CDR3 loop spans 15 amino acids. From germline, CDR1 is SGHTA and CDR2 FQGNSA. Between the trimmed V and J ends, which lost 5 bases and 6 bases, there was a span of 20 bases. As DNA, the CDR3 is TGTGCCAGCAGCCCCAAGAAGGGGCCAGGCACCGAGCAGTACTTC. Translating gives CASSPKKGPGTEQYF.

The rearrangement joins TRBV14 to TRBJ1-5; D unclear. CDR1 is SGHDN, CDR2 FVKESK, per germline. V lost 1 base and J lost 0, with 7 bases in between. CDR3 length: 15 amino acids. For the CDR3, the DNA is TGTGCCAGCAGCCAAGTTCAGGATAGCAATCAGCCCCAGCATTTT. It yields the protein CASSQVQDSNQPQHF. The whole variable domain, remainder taken from reference TRBV14 and TRBJ1-5, is EAGVTQFPSHSVIEKGQTVTLRCDPISGHDNLYWYRRVMGKEIKFLLHFVKESKQDESGMPNNRFLAERTGGTYSTLKVQPAELEDSGVYFCASSQVQDSNQPQHFGDGTRLSIL.

The chain employs TRBV5-1 and TRBJ2-3; D not certain. V gave up 6 bases and J gave up 0 bases, with 11 bases separating them. Germline V gene data show CDR1 as SGHRS and CDR2 as YFSETQ. The CDR3 is 14 amino acids. The CDR3 DNA follows: TGCGCCAGCAAGGAAAGCGTAAGCACAGATACGCAGTATTTT. It yields the protein CASKESVSTDTQYF.

This chain joins TRBV11-3 and TRBJ2-2; possible D gene TRBD2, 6 bases. The CDR3 consists of 15 residues. Trimming pared 8 bases from V and 7 bases from J, leaving 20 bases between. Germline CDR1 and CDR2: SGHNT and YENEEA. CDR3 in amino acids: CASAYSGQGGGELFF. The CDR3 nucleotides read TGTGCCAGCGCCTACTCTGGGCAGGGAGGCGGGGAGCTGTTTTTT.

V is TRBV6-1 and J is TRBJ2-1; 8 positions match TRBD1. CDR3 length equals 17 residues. The germline gives CDR1 MNHNS, CDR2 SASEGT. With 2 bases clipped from V and 4 bases from J, the junction kept 10 bases outside the gene matches. This chain's CDR3 is CASSERGVGQVYNEQFF. In DNA form, the CDR3 reads TGTGCCAGCAGTGAAAGGGGAGTGGGACAGGTATACAATGAGCAGTTCTTC.

This clone was detected only once. The gene calls are TRBV19 and TRBJ1-5, with 12 bases matching TRBD1. From germline, CDR1 is LNHDA and CDR2 SQIVND (reference sequence). Losses at the gene ends were 4 bases for V and 6 bases for J; bases not matched to a gene: 7. This CDR3 comprises 16 residues. CDR3 residues: CASSSPGTGGGQPQHF. CDR3 coding DNA: TGTGCCAGTAGTAGCCCCGGGACAGGGGGCGGTCAGCCCCAGCATTTT.

The chain employs TRBV2 and TRBJ2-2; perhaps TRBD2 as D (5 bases). Per the germline V gene, CDR1 is SNHLY and CDR2 is FYNNEI. The length of the CDR3 is 15 residues. Trimming stripped 5 bases from V and 0 bases from J, with 10 bases between. The DNA of the CDR3 is TGTGCCAGCAGTTTCGAGGGTTCGAACACCGGGGAGCTGTTTTTT. This translates into CASSFEGSNTGELFF.

This clone was seen only once. The chain has TRBV12-5 and TRBJ1-3, with D unclear. CDR1 and CDR2 (germline): LGHNT, FRNRAP. Trimming took off 3 bases at V and 1 base at J, with 4 bases between the two ends. The CDR3 has 13 amino acids. CDR3 DNA: TGTGCTAGTGGTTTCACATCTGGAAACACCATATATTTT. It translates to CASGFTSGNTIYF.

The gene calls are TRBV29-1 and TRBJ1-5; a possible D gene is TRBD1 (6 bases). Per germline, CDR1 SQVTM and CDR2 ANQGSEA. V lost 6 bases and J lost 8, with 23 bases in between. CDR3 size: 15 residues. CDR3: CSVQTAQGPREPQHF. CDR3 sequence (DNA): TGCAGCGTCCAGACTGCCCAGGGGCCCAGAGAGCCCCAGCATTTT.

This clone turned up a few times. The V call is TRBV6-1, the J call TRBJ1-3; TRBD1 is a possible D gene (5 bases). CDR3 length: 13 residues. Deletions cut 2 bases from V and 11 bases from J, with 13 bases between. Germline CDR1 and CDR2: MNHNS and SASEGT. CDR3 in amino acids: CASSERTKEAIYF. In DNA form, the CDR3 reads TGTGCCAGCAGTGAAAGGACAAAAGAGGCCATATATTTT.

V gene TRBV19 combines with J gene TRBJ1-6, with D hard to call. The V gene's germline CDR1 is LNHDA and CDR2 SQIVND (reference sequence). The CDR3 has 15 residues. Trimming cost V 3 bases and J 2 bases, with 8 bases left between them. CDR3 in DNA: TGTGCCAGTAGTATCGGCAGGCCCTATAATTCACCCCTCCACTTT. Protein product: CASSIGRPYNSPLHF.

This clone appeared once. The V call is TRBV4-2, the J call TRBJ2-3; 10 bases align to TRBD2. CDR3 length: 16 residues. Losses at the gene ends were 4 bases for V and 2 bases for J; bases not matched to a gene: 6. Germline loops: CDR1 LGHNA, CDR2 YNFKEQ. CDR3 sequence reads: CASSRLAGDPTDTQYF. The CDR3 nucleotides read TGTGCCAGCAGCCGCCTAGCGGGGGACCCCACAGATACGCAGTATTTT.